This entry is about one TCR beta chain. Authors' data handling: Amplification with reference gene primers provided the estimates of nucleated cell counts. Clones were read by immunoSEQ multiplex PCR, and TCRdb kept only the in-frame ones, dropping some. V, J and clone size are those of that table, while D and trimming were read from the DNA. The table includes 350,000 to 400,000 clones, 70% to 90% detected once. This record comes from a study of blood T cell repertoires in COVID-19. At the level of the study: COVID-19 samples, acute and convalescent, were from the United States, Italy and Spain. Sources were T cells, B-cell-depleted T cells, or PBMCs; the material itself was cDNA or gDNA.

V was shortened by 3 bases and J by 0 bases, with 10 bases between the two germline ends. The germline V gene encodes CDR1 LNHDA and CDR2 SQIVND (reference sequence). The CDR3 consists of 15 residues. The sequenced sample consisted of PBMCs or T cells enriched from blood (not recorded which). The source of this sequence is a woman aged 25 to 39 with acute COVID-19. The chain recombines TRBV19 with TRBJ2-3, with D unresolved. In nucleotides, the CDR3 is TGTGCCAGTAGTATCCGGGTGACTAGCACAGATACGCAGTATTTT. Its protein is CASSIRVTSTDTQYF. The variable domain in full, completed from reference TRBV19 and TRBJ2-3, reads DGGITQSPKYLFRKEGQNVTLSCEQNLNHDAMYWYRQDPGQGLRLIYYSQIVNDFQKGDIAEGYSVSREKKESFPLTVTSAQKNPTAFYLCASSIRVTSTDTQYFGPGTRLTVL.